Below are 17 T cell receptor beta chains sequenced from a single sample in a study of shared clonotypes between healthy human individuals. The table came from immunoSEQ multiplex PCR; TCRdb's copy has only in-frame clones and leaves some out. This sample yields around 610,000 clones, of which roughly 96% are seen a single time; more than 0.085% belongs to the top ten. As defined, naive CD8 cells were CD45RO-negative and positively selected for CCR7, with terminally differentiated effector memory CD45RA+ cells excluded. Material for sequencing was naive CD8+ T cells sorted from blood. These receptors originate from a woman in her twenties or thirties in good health.

A remark on this clone: Additional DNA sequences in this sample encode the identical CDR3. V usage is TRBV7-2 and J usage is TRBJ2-3, with 10 bases aligning to TRBD2. V shed 4 bases and J 1 base; nucleotides not matched to a gene: 2. In germline, CDR1 is SGHTA, CDR2 FQGNSA. The CDR3 consists of 15 residues. The CDR3 DNA follows: TGTGCCAGCAGCTCGACTAGCGGGCGCACAGATACGCAGTATTTT. Amino acids: CASSSTSGRTDTQYF.

The rearrangement links TRBV4-1 to TRBJ2-1, with D hard to call. Looked up from germline, CDR1 is MGHRA and CDR2 is YSYEKL. This CDR3 is built from 12 residues. Between the trimmed V and J ends, which lost 0 bases and 8 bases, there was a span of 5 bases. In DNA, the CDR3 is TGCGCCAGCAGCCAAGATGGCGATGAGCAGTTCTTC. Translated: CASSQDGDEQFF.

This chain uses TRBV6-5 with TRBJ2-7; 7 bases agree with TRBD2. J lost 4 bases, V lost 3 bases, and 3 bases had no gene match. The CDR3 has 13 amino acids. Germline CDR1 and CDR2: MNHEY and SVGAGI. CDR3 nucleotide sequence: TGTGCCAGCAGTTATCTTAGCGGGTACGAGCAGTACTTC. Translation: CASSYLSGYEQYF.

V and J are TRBV4-1 and TRBJ2-4, with D possibly TRBD1 on 5 matching bases. The CDR3 runs to 14 residues. V lost 4 bases, J lost 0 bases, and 7 bases lay in between. The germline gives CDR1 MGHRA, CDR2 YSYEKL. CDR3 sequence: CASSLQVAKNIQYF. The CDR3, as DNA: TGCGCCAGCAGCCTACAGGTAGCCAAAAACATTCAGTACTTC.

The chain is built from TRBV7-9 and TRBJ1-4; D call uncertain. Germline loops: CDR1 SEHNR, CDR2 FQNEAQ (reference sequence). Trimming took 5 bases from V and 8 from J, leaving 18 bases between them. This CDR3 contains 15 residues. CDR3 sequence: CASSPLESRWEKLFF. DNA for the CDR3: TGTGCCAGCAGCCCCCTCGAGTCCCGCTGGGAAAAACTGTTTTTT. Full variable domain (remainder filled in from reference TRBV7-9 and TRBJ1-4): DTGVSQNPRHKITKRGQNVTFRCDPISEHNRLYWYRQTLGQGPEFLTYFQNEAQLEKSRLLSDRFSAERPKGSFSTLEIQRTEQGDSAMYLCASSPLESRWEKLFFGSGTQLSVL.

Here the CDR3 DNA reads TGTGCCAGCAGCCCAACTAGCGGGAGATATATGACACACCAAGAGACCCAGTACTTC. Its translation: CASSPTSGRYMTHQETQYF. The rearrangement links TRBV7-6 to TRBJ2-5; 11 bases align to TRBD2. The CDR3 totals 19 residues. In germline, CDR1 is SGHVS, CDR2 FNYEAQ. V shed 5 bases and J 0 bases; nucleotides not matched to a gene: 14.

V gene TRBV10-1 combines with J gene TRBJ2-3; D is uncertain. This CDR3 has 14 residues. The V end lost 3 bases, the J end lost 2 bases, and 9 bases lay between the germline ends. From germline, CDR1 is WNHNN and CDR2 SYGVQD (reference sequence). The CDR3 DNA is TGCGCCAGCAGTGAAGGGCCGTACACAGATACGCAGTATTTT. It yields the protein CASSEGPYTDTQYF.

This clone has just one count. The chain has TRBV28 and TRBJ2-1; D not resolved. The V and J ends lost 5 bases and 1 base respectively, with 6 bases between them. CDR3 length equals 13 residues. Germline CDR1 and CDR2: MDHEN and SYDVKM. As DNA, the CDR3 is TGTGCCAGCAGTGTAGGGTCCTACAATGAGCAGTTCTTC. Translation gives CASSVGSYNEQFF.

The V and J genes are TRBV6-5 and TRBJ2-2; D gene ambiguous. Germline V gives CDR1 MNHEY, CDR2 SVGAGI. The CDR3 runs to 14 residues. Trimming removed 4 bases from V and 9 bases from J, with 15 bases in between. The CDR3 protein is CASSLMGTGRELFF. The CDR3 DNA is TGTGCCAGCAGTTTGATGGGCACCGGGCGGGAGCTGTTTTTT.

The V and J genes are TRBV5-1 and TRBJ2-7, with 10 bases aligning to TRBD1. The length of the CDR3 is 15 residues. The trim removed 4 bases at V and 2 bases at J, leaving 6 bases unmatched. From germline, CDR1 is SGHRS and CDR2 YFSETQ. This CDR3 reads CASSPWTGGPYEQYF. The CDR3 nucleotides read TGCGCCAGCAGCCCCTGGACAGGGGGACCCTACGAGCAGTACTTC.

The rearrangement uses TRBV7-9 and TRBJ2-1, with TRBD2 as a possible D gene (5 bases). The V gene lost 0 bases and the J gene lost 3 bases, with 6 bases spanning the gap. The CDR3 loop spans 14 amino acids. Germline V gene lookup returns CDR1 SEHNR and CDR2 FQNEAQ (reference sequence). Here the CDR3 DNA reads TGTGCCAGCAGCTTAGCCGGGGACTACAATGAGCAGTTCTTC. This gives the protein CASSLAGDYNEQFF.

The genes are TRBV13 and TRBJ2-3; D might be TRBD1 (5 bases). Trimming took 3 bases from V and 4 from J, leaving 8 bases between them. The CDR3 runs to 13 residues. Germline loops: CDR1 PRHDT, CDR2 FYEKMQ (reference sequence). The CDR3 coding sequence is TGTGCCAGCAGCTTCAGGGCCCCAGATACGCAGTATTTT. It codes for CASSFRAPDTQYF.

The chain links TRBV27 to TRBJ2-7, with 9 bases lining up with TRBD2. The CDR3 spans 14 residues. Per germline, CDR1 MNHEY and CDR2 SMNVEV (reference sequence). The V segment lost 4 bases and the J segment 7 bases; nucleotides outside the gene matches: 8. The CDR3 spells CASSSGTSLREQYF. The CDR3 DNA sequence: TGTGCCAGCAGTTCGGGGACTAGCCTTAGGGAGCAGTACTTC.

The rearrangement uses TRBV11-2 and TRBJ2-7, with D unclear. V was shortened by 1 base and J by 2 bases, with 3 bases between the two germline ends. This CDR3 comprises 12 residues. The germline V gene encodes CDR1 SGHAT and CDR2 FQNNGV. As DNA, the CDR3 is TGTGCCAGCAGCTTAGCTGCCTACGAGCAGTACTTC. It specifies CASSLAAYEQYF.

The V gene is TRBV19, the J gene TRBJ2-3; TRBD2 agrees at 12 bases. The CDR3 sequence is 17 residues long. Looked up from germline, CDR1 is LNHDA and CDR2 is SQIVND (reference sequence). Germline trimming cut 5 bases from V and 4 bases from J; bases unmatched to any gene: 10. CDR3: CASSLRTSGIHSDTQYF. The CDR3 DNA follows: TGTGCCAGTAGTCTCAGGACTAGCGGGATACACTCAGATACGCAGTATTTT.

The J gene is TRBJ2-1, the V gene TRBV7-9; TRBD2 agrees at 8 bases. The CDR3 length is 18 residues. Germline values: CDR1 SEHNR, CDR2 FQNEAQ (reference sequence). The junction had 14 bases not matched to a gene; V was cut back by 2 bases and J by 5 bases. This CDR3 reads CASSLPARSSGPNNEQFF. The CDR3 DNA reads TGTGCCAGCAGCTTACCAGCAAGATCTAGCGGGCCAAACAATGAGCAGTTCTTC.

CDR3 protein: CASSTLGLQRGLAGVQSTYEQYF. Written as DNA, the CDR3 is TGCGCCAGCAGCACTTTGGGACTTCAACGAGGACTAGCGGGAGTGCAATCAACCTACGAGCAGTACTTC. This chain links TRBV23-1 with TRBJ2-5; TRBD2 agrees at 13 bases. The J call may be incorrect, as the DNA end agrees better with TRBJ2-7. TRBV23-1 is marked as an open reading frame, function uncertain. This CDR3 is 23 amino acids long.